This T cell receptor (beta chain) was profiled in a study of neurological immune-mediated disorders. Study results and limitations: The greatest degree of TCR clonal expansion was observed in HTLV-1-associated myelopathy, with the lowest in multiple sclerosis, below that of healthy controls.

TCRdb called the 5' RACE reads again in MiXCR, with one record for every CDR3 protein. This table has 45,000 or so distinct CDR3 sequences, roughly 3% appearing once. From germline, CDR1 is SGHVS and CDR2 FQNEAQ. The CDR3 extends over 13 amino acids. This clonotype has at least ten counts. Its antigen is unidentified. Germline is not matched at one junction end, which may reflect a read error. The gene calls are TRBV7-8 and TRBJ2-5, with 7 bases lining up with TRBD1. The sequence was obtained from a woman in her forties or fifties with multiple sclerosis. The sequencing input was PBMCs. In nucleotides, the CDR3 is TGTGCCAGCAGTTTAGACAGGGAAGAGACCCAGTACTTC. Translated: CASSLDREETQYF.